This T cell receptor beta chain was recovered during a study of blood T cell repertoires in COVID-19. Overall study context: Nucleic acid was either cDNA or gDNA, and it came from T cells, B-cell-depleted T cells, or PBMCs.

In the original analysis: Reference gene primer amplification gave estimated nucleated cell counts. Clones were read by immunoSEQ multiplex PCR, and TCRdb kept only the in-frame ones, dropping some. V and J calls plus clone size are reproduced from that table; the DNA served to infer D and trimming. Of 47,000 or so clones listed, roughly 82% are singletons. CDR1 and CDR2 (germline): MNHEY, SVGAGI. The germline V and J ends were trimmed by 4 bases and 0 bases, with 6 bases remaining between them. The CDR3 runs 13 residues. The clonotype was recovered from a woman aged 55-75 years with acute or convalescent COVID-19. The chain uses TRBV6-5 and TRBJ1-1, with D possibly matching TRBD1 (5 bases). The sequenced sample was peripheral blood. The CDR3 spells CASSWTMNTEAFF. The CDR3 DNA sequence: TGTGCCAGCAGTTGGACAATGAACACTGAAGCTTTCTTT.